A single sample gave rise to the 10 T cell receptor beta chains below, sequenced in a study of fetal regulatory T cell absence and autoimmunity. Measured with immunoSEQ multiplex PCR; TCRdb has only the in-frame clones, and not every one. Of about 95,000 clones in the sample, more than 70% were seen once. Material: pancreas tissue. The receptor source for this set is a male donor with IPEX syndrome.

The chain has TRBV5-8 and TRBJ2-3, with 7 bases lining up with TRBD2. Germline loops: CDR1 SGHTS, CDR2 YDEGEE. The junction had 7 bases not matched to a gene; V was cut back by 4 bases and J by 2 bases. The CDR3 is 15 amino acids. The CDR3 nucleotides read TGTGCCAGCAGCCCACGGGAGGCACCCACAGATACGCAGTATTTT. It translates to CASSPREAPTDTQYF.

The chain couples TRBV7-9 to TRBJ1-2; D is unclear. The V gene's germline CDR1 is SEHNR and CDR2 FQNEAQ (reference sequence). Trimming stripped 3 bases from V and 8 bases from J, with 7 bases between. The CDR3 consists of 11 residues. The CDR3 reads CASSLGWGYTF. CDR3 sequence (DNA): TGTGCCAGCAGCTTGGGGTGGGGCTACACCTTC. The full variable domain, completed using reference TRBV7-9 and TRBJ1-2, is DTGVSQNPRHKITKRGQNVTFRCDPISEHNRLYWYRQTLGQGPEFLTYFQNEAQLEKSRLLSDRFSAERPKGSFSTLEIQRTEQGDSAMYLCASSLGWGYTFGSGTRLTVV.

V gene TRBV5-8 combines with J gene TRBJ2-5; TRBD1 is a possible D gene (6 bases). V dropped 4 bases and J dropped 2 bases, with 9 bases sitting between them. The CDR3 is 13 amino acids. The germline V gene encodes CDR1 SGHTS and CDR2 YDEGEE. The CDR3 reads CASSPQGQETQYF. The CDR3 DNA is TGTGCCAGCAGCCCACAGGGACAAGAGACCCAGTACTTC.

This clone was observed a handful of times. This chain uses TRBV30 with TRBJ1-6, with 7 bases lining up with TRBD1. CDR3 length: 15 amino acids. From germline, CDR1 is GTSNPN and CDR2 SVGIG (reference sequence). Losses at the gene ends were 0 bases for V and 5 bases for J; bases not matched to a gene: 4. The DNA for the CDR3 is TGTGCCTGGAGTGTACGGAGGGGGCATAATTCACCCCTCCACTTT. This encodes CAWSVRRGHNSPLHF. Full variable domain (outside the CDR3, taken from reference TRBV30 and TRBJ1-6): SQTIHQWPATLVQPVGSPLSLECTVEGTSNPNLYWYRQAAGRGLQLLFYSVGIGQISSEVPQNLSASRPQDRQFILSSKKLLLSDSGFYLCAWSVRRGHNSPLHFGNGTRLTVT.

This chain links TRBV11-2 with TRBJ1-1; D is undetermined. V dropped 3 bases and J dropped 3 bases, with 17 bases sitting between them. The germline CDR1 and CDR2 sequences are SGHAT and FQNNGV. This CDR3 has 16 residues. CDR3 DNA sequence: TGTGCCAGCAGCTTCGCCCCTGGGAGGGCGGACACTGAAGCTTTCTTT. Translating gives CASSFAPGRADTEAFF.

The V call is TRBV12-5, the J call TRBJ2-1, with TRBD2 identical over 9 bases. The ends lost 0 bases at V and 7 bases at J; junction bases unmatched: 4. Germline assignment: CDR1 LGHNT and CDR2 FRNRAP. This CDR3 is built from 15 residues. CDR3 in DNA: TGTGCTAGTGGTTTGGTACGGGCGGGGGGGAATGAGCAGTTCTTC. Its translation: CASGLVRAGGNEQFF.

V is TRBV4-1 and J is TRBJ2-7; TRBD2 matches 10 bases. This CDR3 contains 19 residues. After removal of 1 base from V and 2 bases from J, the junction contained 14 bases not matched to a gene. The V gene's germline CDR1 is MGHRA and CDR2 YSYEKL. The CDR3 coding sequence is TGCGCCAGCAGCCAAGTCCCCCCTTTCTTACTAGCGGGACCCTACGAGCAGTACTTC. Its translation is CASSQVPPFLLAGPYEQYF.

The chain has TRBV19 and TRBJ2-2, with D possibly being TRBD1 (6 bases). The CDR3 loop spans 14 amino acids. Germline V gene data show CDR1 as LNHDA and CDR2 as SQIVND (reference sequence). V gave up 6 bases and J gave up 2 bases, with 10 bases separating them. The CDR3 sequence: CASRTGYNTGELFF. The CDR3 DNA reads as TGTGCCAGTAGAACAGGGTATAACACCGGGGAGCTGTTTTTT. Filled out from reference TRBV19 and TRBJ2-2, the complete variable domain reads DGGITQSPKYLFRKEGQNVTLSCEQNLNHDAMYWYRQDPGQGLRLIYYSQIVNDFQKGDIAEGYSVSREKKESFPLTVTSAQKNPTAFYLCASRTGYNTGELFFGEGSRLTVL.

The chain uses TRBV29-1 and TRBJ1-1, with D possibly being TRBD1 (6 bases). The CDR3 is 13 residues long. Germline CDR1 reads SQVTM; CDR2 reads ANQGSEA. The V end was cut by 6 bases, the J end by 1 base, with 12 bases between. CDR3 DNA sequence: TGCAGCGTGGGCAGGGGAGGGAACACTGAAGCTTTCTTT. Protein product: CSVGRGGNTEAFF.

The chain joins TRBV7-6 to TRBJ2-7; a possible D gene is TRBD2 (6 bases). This CDR3 is built from 13 residues. Looked up from germline, CDR1 is SGHVS and CDR2 is FNYEAQ. Trimming left V 4 bases short and J 9 bases short, with 16 bases between. The CDR3 loop reads CASSSGRGTVQYF. In nucleotides, the CDR3 is TGTGCCAGCAGCTCGGGACGAGGGACTGTGCAGTACTTC.